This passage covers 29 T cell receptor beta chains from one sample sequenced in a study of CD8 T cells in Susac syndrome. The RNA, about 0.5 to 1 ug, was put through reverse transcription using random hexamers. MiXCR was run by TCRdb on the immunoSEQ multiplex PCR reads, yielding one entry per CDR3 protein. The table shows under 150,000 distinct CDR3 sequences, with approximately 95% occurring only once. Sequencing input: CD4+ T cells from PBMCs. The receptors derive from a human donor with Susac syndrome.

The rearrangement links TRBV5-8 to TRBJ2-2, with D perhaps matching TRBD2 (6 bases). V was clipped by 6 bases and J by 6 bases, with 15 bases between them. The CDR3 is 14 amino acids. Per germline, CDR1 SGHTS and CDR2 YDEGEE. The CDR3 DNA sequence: TGTGCCAGCAACGGGATGACGGGAGCCGGGGAGCTGTTTTTT. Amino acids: CASNGMTGAGELFF.

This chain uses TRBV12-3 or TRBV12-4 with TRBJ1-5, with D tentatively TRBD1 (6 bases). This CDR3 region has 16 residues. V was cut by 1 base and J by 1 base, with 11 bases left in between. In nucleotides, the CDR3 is TGTGCCAGCAGTTTAGGTACAGGGCCGAGCAATCAGCCCCAGCATTTT. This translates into CASSLGTGPSNQPQHF.

CDR3 region: CASSKTHADSEQFF. CDR3 sequence (DNA): TGTGCCAGTAGTAAGACTCATGCTGACAGTGAGCAGTTCTTC. The J gene is TRBJ2-1, the V gene TRBV19, with a weak D call TRBD1 (5 bases). CDR3 length equals 14 residues. The V gene lost 4 bases and the J gene lost 9 bases, with 16 bases spanning the gap. CDR1 is LNHDA and CDR2 is SQIVND in the germline V gene (reference sequence).

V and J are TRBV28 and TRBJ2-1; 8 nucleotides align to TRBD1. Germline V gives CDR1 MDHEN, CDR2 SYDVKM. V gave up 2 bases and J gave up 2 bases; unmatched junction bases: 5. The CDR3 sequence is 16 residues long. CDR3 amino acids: CASSLTPGQAYNEQFF. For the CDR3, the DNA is TGTGCCAGCAGTTTAACCCCGGGACAGGCCTACAATGAGCAGTTCTTC.

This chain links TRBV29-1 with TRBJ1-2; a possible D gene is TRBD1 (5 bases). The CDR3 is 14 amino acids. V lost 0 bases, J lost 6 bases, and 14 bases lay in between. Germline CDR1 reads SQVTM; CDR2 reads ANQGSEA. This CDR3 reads CSVEDQPQGDGYTF. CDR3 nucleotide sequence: TGCAGCGTTGAAGACCAGCCCCAGGGCGATGGCTACACCTTC. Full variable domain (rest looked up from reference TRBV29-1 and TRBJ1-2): SAVISQKPSRDICQRGTSLTIQCQVDSQVTMMFWYRQQPGQSLTLIATANQGSEATYESGFVIDKFPISRPNLTFSTLTVSNMSPEDSSIYLCSVEDQPQGDGYTFGSGTRLTVV.

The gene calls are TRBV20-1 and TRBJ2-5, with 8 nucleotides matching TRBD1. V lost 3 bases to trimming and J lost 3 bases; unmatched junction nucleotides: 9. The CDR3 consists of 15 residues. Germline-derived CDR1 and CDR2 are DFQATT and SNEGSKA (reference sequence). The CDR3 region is CSASGRTGFEETQYF. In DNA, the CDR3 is TGCAGTGCTAGCGGCAGGACAGGGTTTGAAGAGACCCAGTACTTC.

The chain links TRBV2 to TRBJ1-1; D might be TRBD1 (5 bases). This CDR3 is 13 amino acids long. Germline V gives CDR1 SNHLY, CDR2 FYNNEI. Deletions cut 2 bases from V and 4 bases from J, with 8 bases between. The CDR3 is CASSESGFTEAFF. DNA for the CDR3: TGTGCCAGCAGTGAATCAGGGTTCACTGAAGCTTTCTTT.

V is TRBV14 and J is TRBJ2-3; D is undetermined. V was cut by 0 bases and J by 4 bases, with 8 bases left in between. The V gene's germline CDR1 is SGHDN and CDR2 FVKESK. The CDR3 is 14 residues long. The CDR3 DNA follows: TGTGCCAGCAGCCAAGAGGTTCCGGCAGATACGCAGTATTTT. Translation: CASSQEVPADTQYF. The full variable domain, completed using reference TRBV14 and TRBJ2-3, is EAGVTQFPSHSVIEKGQTVTLRCDPISGHDNLYWYRRVMGKEIKFLLHFVKESKQDESGMPNNRFLAERTGGTYSTLKVQPAELEDSGVYFCASSQEVPADTQYFGPGTRLTVL.

The CDR3 DNA reads as TGTGCCAGCTCACCACAGGGGGTGGCGGCCAAAAACATTCAGTACTTC. It is translated as CASSPQGVAAKNIQYF. V usage is TRBV18 and J usage is TRBJ2-4, with TRBD1 as a possible D gene (6 bases). V dropped 1 base and J dropped 1 base, with 11 bases sitting between them. The germline CDR1 and CDR2 sequences are KGHSH and LQKENI. The CDR3 consists of 16 residues.

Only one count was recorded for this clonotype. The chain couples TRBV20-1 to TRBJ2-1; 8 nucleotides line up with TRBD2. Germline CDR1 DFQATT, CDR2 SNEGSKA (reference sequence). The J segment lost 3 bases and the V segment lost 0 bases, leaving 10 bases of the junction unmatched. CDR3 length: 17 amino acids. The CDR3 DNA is TGCAGTGCTAGAGAGGGAGGAGCGGGGGACCTCTACAATGAGCAGTTCTTC. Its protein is CSAREGGAGDLYNEQFF.

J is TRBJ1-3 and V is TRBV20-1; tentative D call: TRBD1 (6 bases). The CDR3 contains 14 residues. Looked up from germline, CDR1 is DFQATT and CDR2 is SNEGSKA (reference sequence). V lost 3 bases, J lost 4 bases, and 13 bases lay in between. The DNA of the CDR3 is TGCAGTGCTAGTGGAGGGGGTTCCGGAAACACCATATATTTT. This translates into CSASGGGSGNTIYF.

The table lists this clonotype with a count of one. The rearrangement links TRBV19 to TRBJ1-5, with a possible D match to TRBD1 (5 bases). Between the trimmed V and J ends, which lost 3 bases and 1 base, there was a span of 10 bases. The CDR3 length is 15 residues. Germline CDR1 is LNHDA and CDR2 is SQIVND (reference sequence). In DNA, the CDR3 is TGTGCCAGTAGTATTGTAGGGGTCAGCAATCAGCCCCAGCATTTT. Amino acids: CASSIVGVSNQPQHF.

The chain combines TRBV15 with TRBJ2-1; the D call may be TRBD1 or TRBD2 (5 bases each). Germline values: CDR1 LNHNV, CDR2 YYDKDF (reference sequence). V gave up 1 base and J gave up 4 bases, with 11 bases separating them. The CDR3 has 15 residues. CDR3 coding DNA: TGTGCCACCAGCAGAGGAGGGACGAATTACAATGAGCAGTTCTTC. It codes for CATSRGGTNYNEQFF.

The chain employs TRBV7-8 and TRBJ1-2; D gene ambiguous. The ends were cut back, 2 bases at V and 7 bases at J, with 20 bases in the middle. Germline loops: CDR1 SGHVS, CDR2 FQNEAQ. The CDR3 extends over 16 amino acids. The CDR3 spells CASSLHRTGSAGGYTF. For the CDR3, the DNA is TGTGCCAGCAGCTTACACCGGACCGGATCCGCCGGTGGCTACACCTTC.

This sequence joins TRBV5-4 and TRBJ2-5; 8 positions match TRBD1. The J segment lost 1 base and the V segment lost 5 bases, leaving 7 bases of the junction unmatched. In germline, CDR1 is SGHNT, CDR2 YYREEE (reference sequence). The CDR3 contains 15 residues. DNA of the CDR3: TGTGCCAGCAGACCCCGGACAGGGAGCCAAGAGACCCAGTACTTC. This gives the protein CASRPRTGSQETQYF.

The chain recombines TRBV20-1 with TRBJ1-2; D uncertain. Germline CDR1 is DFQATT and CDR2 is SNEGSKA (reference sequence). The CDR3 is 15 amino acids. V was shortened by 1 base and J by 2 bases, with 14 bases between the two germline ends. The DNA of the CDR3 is TGCAGTGCTAGAGTGGAGATACAGATAAACTATGGCTACACCTTC. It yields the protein CSARVEIQINYGYTF.

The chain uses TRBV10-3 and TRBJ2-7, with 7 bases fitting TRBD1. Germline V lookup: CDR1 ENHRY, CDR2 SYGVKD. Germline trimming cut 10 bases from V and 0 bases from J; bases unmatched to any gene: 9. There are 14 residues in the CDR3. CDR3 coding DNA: TGTGCCACCGGTTGGGGGACAGACTCCTACGAGCAGTACTTC. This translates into CATGWGTDSYEQYF.

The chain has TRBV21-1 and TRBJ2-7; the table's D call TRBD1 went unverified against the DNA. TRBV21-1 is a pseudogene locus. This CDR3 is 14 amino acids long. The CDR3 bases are TGTGCCAGCGGATCTCGGGACCGAACCTACGAGCAGTACTTC. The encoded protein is CASGSRDRTYEQYF.

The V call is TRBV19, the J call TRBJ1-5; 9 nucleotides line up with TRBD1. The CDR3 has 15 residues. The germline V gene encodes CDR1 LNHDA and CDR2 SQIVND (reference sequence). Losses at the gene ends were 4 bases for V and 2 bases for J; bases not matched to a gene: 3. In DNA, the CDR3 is TGTGCCAGTAGTACGACAGGGGGGGGCAATCAGCCCCAGCATTTT. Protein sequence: CASSTTGGGNQPQHF.

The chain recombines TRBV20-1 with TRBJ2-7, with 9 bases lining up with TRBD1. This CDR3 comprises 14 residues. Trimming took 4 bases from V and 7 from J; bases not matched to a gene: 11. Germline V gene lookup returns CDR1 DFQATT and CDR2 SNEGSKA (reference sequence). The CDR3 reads CSAMRGQGSWEQYF. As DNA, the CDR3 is TGCAGTGCTATGCGCGGACAGGGGTCTTGGGAGCAGTACTTC.

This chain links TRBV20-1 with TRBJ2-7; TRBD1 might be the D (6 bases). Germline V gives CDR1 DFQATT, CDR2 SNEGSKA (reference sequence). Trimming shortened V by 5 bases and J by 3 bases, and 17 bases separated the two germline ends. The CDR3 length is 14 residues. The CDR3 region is CSASEPRGNYEQYF. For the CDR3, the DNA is TGCAGTGCTTCGGAACCTAGGGGGAACTACGAGCAGTACTTC.

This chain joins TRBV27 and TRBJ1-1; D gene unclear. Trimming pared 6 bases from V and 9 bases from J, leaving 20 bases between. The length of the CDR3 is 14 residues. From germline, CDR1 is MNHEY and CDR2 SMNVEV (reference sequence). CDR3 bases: TGTGCCAGCAGCCTCGGCCCCCTGGCAATGAAAGCTTTCTTT. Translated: CASSLGPLAMKAFF.

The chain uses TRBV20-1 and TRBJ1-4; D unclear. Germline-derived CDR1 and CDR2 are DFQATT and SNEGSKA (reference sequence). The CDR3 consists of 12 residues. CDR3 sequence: CTIGVTNEKLFF. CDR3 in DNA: TGCACCATCGGGGTCACTAATGAAAAACTGTTTTTT.

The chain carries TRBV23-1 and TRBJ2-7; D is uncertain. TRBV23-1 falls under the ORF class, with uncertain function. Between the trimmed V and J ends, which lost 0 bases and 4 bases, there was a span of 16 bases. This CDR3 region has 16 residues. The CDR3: CASSQSSPRARYEQYF. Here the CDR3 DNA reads TGCGCCAGCAGTCAATCTAGCCCAAGGGCGCGTTACGAGCAGTACTTC.

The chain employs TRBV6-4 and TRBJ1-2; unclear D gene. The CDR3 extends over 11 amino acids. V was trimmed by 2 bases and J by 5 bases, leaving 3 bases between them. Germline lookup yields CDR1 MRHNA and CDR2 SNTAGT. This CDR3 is CASSDRYGYTF. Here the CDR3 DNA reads TGTGCCAGCAGTGACCGTTATGGCTACACCTTC.

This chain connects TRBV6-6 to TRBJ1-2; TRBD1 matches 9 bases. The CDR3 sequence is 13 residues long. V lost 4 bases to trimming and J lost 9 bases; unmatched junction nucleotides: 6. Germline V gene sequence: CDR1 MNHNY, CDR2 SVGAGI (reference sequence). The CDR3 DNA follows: TGTGCCAGCAGTTCCGGACAGGGGTTAAGCTACACCTTC. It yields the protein CASSSGQGLSYTF.

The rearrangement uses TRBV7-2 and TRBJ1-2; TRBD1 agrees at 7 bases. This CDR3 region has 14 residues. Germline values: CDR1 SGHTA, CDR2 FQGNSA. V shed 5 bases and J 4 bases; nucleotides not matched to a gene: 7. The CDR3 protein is CASSPHAGGYGYTF. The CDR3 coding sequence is TGTGCCAGCAGCCCCCATGCAGGGGGCTATGGCTACACCTTC. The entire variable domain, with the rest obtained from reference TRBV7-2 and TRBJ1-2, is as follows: GAGVSQSPSNKVTEKGKDVELRCDPISGHTALYWYRQSLGQGLEFLIYFQGNSAPDKSGLPSDRFSAERTGGSVSTLTIQRTQQEDSAVYLCASSPHAGGYGYTFGSGTRLTVV.

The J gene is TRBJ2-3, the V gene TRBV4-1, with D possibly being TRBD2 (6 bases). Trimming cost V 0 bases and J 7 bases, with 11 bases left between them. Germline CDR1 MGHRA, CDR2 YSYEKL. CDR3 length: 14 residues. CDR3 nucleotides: TGCGCCAGCAGCCAAGATCTTGGCGGGAATACGCAGTATTTT. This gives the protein CASSQDLGGNTQYF.

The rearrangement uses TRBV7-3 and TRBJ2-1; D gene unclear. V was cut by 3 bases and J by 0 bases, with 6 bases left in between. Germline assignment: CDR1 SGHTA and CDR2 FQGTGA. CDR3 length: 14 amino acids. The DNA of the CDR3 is TGTGCCAGCAGCTTTGGTAGCTCCTACAATGAGCAGTTCTTC. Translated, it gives CASSFGSSYNEQFF.